What follows are 5 T cell receptor beta chains derived from one specimen sequenced in a study of cytomegalovirus exposure and HLA in healthy donors. This table comes from immunoSEQ multiplex PCR, and its TCRdb copy is limited to in-frame clones, with some not included. The sample consists of 150,000 to 200,000 clones, 75% to 90% of them appearing once. Sequencing was carried out using PBMCs. These TCRs come from a young man in good health and CMV-seropositive.

The CDR3 region is CASSITVSNQPQHF. The CDR3 nucleotides are TGTGCCAGCAGCATTACAGTAAGCAATCAGCCCCAGCATTTT. The genes are TRBV27 and TRBJ1-5; the D is unclear. The CDR3 consists of 14 residues. The germline V and J ends were trimmed by 6 bases and 1 base, with 10 bases remaining between them. Germline loops: CDR1 MNHEY, CDR2 SMNVEV (reference sequence).

This chain connects TRBV18 to TRBJ1-2; unclear D gene. Germline values: CDR1 KGHSH, CDR2 LQKENI. V was shortened by 3 bases and J by 7 bases, with 6 bases between the two germline ends. The CDR3 has 11 residues. CDR3 protein: CASSPVSGYTF. The CDR3 region has the DNA TGTGCCAGCTCACCCGTATCTGGCTACACCTTC.

V usage is TRBV2 and J usage is TRBJ1-2; D possibly corresponds to TRBD1 (5 bases). Germline V lookup: CDR1 SNHLY, CDR2 FYNNEI. The ends were cut back, 1 base at V and 0 bases at J, with 9 bases in the middle. The CDR3 contains 15 residues. The CDR3 DNA reads as TGTGCCAGCAGTGAAGGAGCGGGACCTAACTATGGCTACACCTTC. This translates into CASSEGAGPNYGYTF.

The chain employs TRBV7-9 and TRBJ1-5, with D possibly being TRBD1 (5 bases). Trimming took 10 bases from V and 0 from J, leaving 19 bases between them. The germline CDR1 and CDR2 sequences are SEHNR and FQNEAQ (reference sequence). The CDR3 runs 16 residues. CDR3 nucleotide sequence: TGTGCCACCTCTGGCGACAGTTCTCATAGCAATCAGCCCCAGCATTTT. It yields the protein CATSGDSSHSNQPQHF.

This chain joins TRBV6-5 and TRBJ1-1, with D hard to call. Deletions cut 6 bases from V and 4 bases from J, with 15 bases between. Germline CDR1 and CDR2: MNHEY and SVGAGI. The CDR3 length is 14 residues. The CDR3 nucleotides are TGTGCCAGCAGAACCGGGATGGCCGCCACTGAAGCTTTCTTT. It yields the protein CASRTGMAATEAFF.